The 21 T cell receptor beta chains below all came from one sample that was sequenced in a study of T cell responses to AZD1222 COVID-19 vaccine. Clones were sequenced by immunoSEQ multiplex PCR, and TCRdb holds only the in-frame ones, with some missing. The profile shows tens of thousands of clones, roughly 82% of them singletons. The source material was peripheral blood, sampled on day 0 of AZD1222 vaccination. These receptors originate from an adult in good health.

There are a few counts of this clone. The chain couples TRBV6-1 to TRBJ2-1; D not resolved. This CDR3 is 13 amino acids long. Trimming took 3 bases from V and 9 from J, leaving 12 bases between them. Germline V CDR1 and CDR2: MNHNS, SASEGT. Here the CDR3 DNA reads TGTGCCAGCAGTGATTCATATGGAATTGAGCAGTTCTTC. It yields the protein CASSDSYGIEQFF.

This clone appeared a few times. The chain carries TRBV5-1 and TRBJ1-2; D call uncertain. The V gene's germline CDR1 is SGHRS and CDR2 YFSETQ. The V gene lost 2 bases and the J gene lost 5 bases, with 10 bases spanning the gap. CDR3 length: 13 amino acids. The CDR3 here is CASSFQAQYGYTF. In nucleotides, the CDR3 is TGCGCCAGCAGCTTTCAGGCCCAATATGGCTACACCTTC. The full variable domain, with the rest looked up from reference TRBV5-1 and TRBJ1-2, is KAGVTQTPRYLIKTRGQQVTLSCSPISGHRSVSWYQQTPGQGLQFLFEYFSETQRNKGNFPGRFSGRQFSNSRSEMNVSTLELGDSALYLCASSFQAQYGYTFGSGTRLTVV.

The V gene is TRBV15, the J gene TRBJ2-7; 9 nucleotides align to TRBD2. The CDR3 length is 15 residues. Germline V lookup: CDR1 LNHNV, CDR2 YYDKDF (reference sequence). V was clipped by 1 base and J by 4 bases; unmatched bases: 5. Written as DNA, the CDR3 is TGTGCCACCAGCAGAGGAAATAGCGGGAGTTACGAGCAGTACTTC. As protein: CATSRGNSGSYEQYF. The full variable domain, rest sourced from reference TRBV15 and TRBJ2-7, is DAMVIQNPRYQVTQFGKPVTLSCSQTLNHNVMYWYQQKSSQAPKLLFHYYDKDFNNEADTPDNFQSRRPNTSFCFLDIRSPGLGDTAMYLCATSRGNSGSYEQYFGPGTRLTVT.

This chain connects TRBV28 to TRBJ2-7, with 7 positions matching TRBD2. Trimming removed 6 bases from V and 2 bases from J; junction bases left unmatched: 10. This CDR3 is built from 15 residues. In germline, CDR1 is MDHEN, CDR2 SYDVKM. The CDR3 protein is CASRGVAGLTYEQYF. CDR3 nucleotides: TGTGCCAGCAGGGGGGTAGCGGGCCTGACCTACGAGCAGTACTTC.

This chain links TRBV9 with TRBJ1-4, with D unresolved. CDR1 and CDR2 from the germline V gene are SGDLS and YYNGEE. V was pared by 2 bases and J by 1 base, with 6 bases between. The CDR3 sequence is 14 residues long. The CDR3 DNA sequence: TGTGCCAGCAGCGTCGGACTAACTAATGAAAAACTGTTTTTT. Translating gives CASSVGLTNEKLFF. The complete variable domain, with remaining parts taken from reference TRBV9 and TRBJ1-4, reads DSGVTQTPKHLITATGQRVTLRCSPRSGDLSVYWYQQSLDQGLQFLIQYYNGEERAKGNILERFSAQQFPDLHSELNLSSLELGDSALYFCASSVGLTNEKLFFGSGTQLSVL.

The chain employs TRBV6-2 or TRBV6-3 and TRBJ1-5; 8 bases are shared with TRBD1. Germline values: CDR1 MNHEY, CDR2 SVGEGT. J lost 4 bases, V lost 5 bases, and 10 bases had no gene match. The CDR3 has 16 amino acids. CDR3 sequence reads: CASSTRQGAVNQPQHF. DNA for the CDR3: TGTGCCAGCAGTACCCGGCAGGGGGCTGTAAATCAGCCCCAGCATTTT.

V usage is TRBV28 and J usage is TRBJ1-1, with D hard to call. CDR1 and CDR2 (germline): MDHEN, SYDVKM. This CDR3 contains 15 residues. Trimming left V 8 bases short and J 0 bases short, with 16 bases between. CDR3 DNA sequence: TGTGCCAGCCCCCCCGCCGCGTTAATGAACACTGAAGCTTTCTTT. Encoded protein: CASPPAALMNTEAFF.

The rearrangement uses TRBV30 and TRBJ2-3; 7 bases align to TRBD2. The CDR3 is 15 residues long. Germline trimming cut 4 bases from V and 0 bases from J; bases unmatched to any gene: 7. Germline CDR1 reads GTSNPN; CDR2 reads SVGIG (reference sequence). CDR3 coding DNA: TGTGCCTGGACTTGGCTAGCGGAAAGCACAGATACGCAGTATTTT. Amino acid sequence: CAWTWLAESTDTQYF. The full variable domain, completed using reference TRBV30 and TRBJ2-3, is SQTIHQWPATLVQPVGSPLSLECTVEGTSNPNLYWYRQAAGRGLQLLFYSVGIGQISSEVPQNLSASRPQDRQFILSSKKLLLSDSGFYLCAWTWLAESTDTQYFGPGTRLTVL.

The chain links TRBV28 to TRBJ1-4; TRBD1 matches 9 bases. In germline, CDR1 is MDHEN, CDR2 SYDVKM. The CDR3 sequence is 15 residues long. V lost 6 bases and J lost 8; bases outside the gene matches: 10. CDR3: CASSPTGQGGEKLFF. Written as DNA, the CDR3 is TGTGCCAGCAGCCCAACGGGACAGGGCGGCGAAAAACTGTTTTTT.

The V gene is TRBV12-3 or TRBV12-4, the J gene TRBJ1-2; no firm D call. The CDR3 extends over 13 amino acids. Trimming removed 2 bases from V and 5 bases from J, with 9 bases in between. The CDR3 DNA follows: TGTGCCAGCAGTTTATCCGCTGCATATGGCTACACCTTC. This codes for CASSLSAAYGYTF.

The rearrangement joins TRBV7-9 to TRBJ2-3; no clear D gene. This CDR3 spans 13 amino acids. The germline V and J ends were trimmed by 2 bases and 4 bases, with 7 bases remaining between them. Per germline, CDR1 SEHNR and CDR2 FQNEAQ (reference sequence). The chain's CDR3 is CASSLNPADTQYF. In nucleotides, the CDR3 is TGTGCCAGCAGCTTAAATCCTGCAGATACGCAGTATTTT.

This clone was seen a few times. CDR3: CATSKRQGEAFF. The CDR3 region has the DNA TGTGCCACCAGCAAGAGACAGGGAGAAGCTTTCTTT. V gene TRBV15 combines with J gene TRBJ1-1, with 7 bases aligning to TRBD1. This CDR3 spans 12 amino acids. CDR1 LNHNV and CDR2 YYDKDF come from the germline V gene (reference sequence). The J segment lost 8 bases and the V segment lost 4 bases, leaving 4 bases of the junction unmatched.

The V and J genes are TRBV27 and TRBJ2-7; no definite D call. Germline CDR1 is MNHEY and CDR2 is SMNVEV (reference sequence). The CDR3 is 11 amino acids. The V end lost 5 bases, the J end lost 12 bases, and 14 bases lay between the germline ends. CDR3 sequence: CASSGIGIWYF. Written as DNA, the CDR3 is TGTGCCAGCAGTGGAATAGGGATCTGGTACTTC.

The V and J genes are TRBV6-6 and TRBJ1-2; maybe TRBD1 (5 bases). V was trimmed by 5 bases and J by 4 bases, leaving 17 bases between them. The germline gives CDR1 MNHNY, CDR2 SVGAGI (reference sequence). CDR3 length: 15 amino acids. CDR3 sequence (DNA): TGTGCCAGCAGTGGGTCGACAGTGGCGGGCTATGGCTACACCTTC. Its protein is CASSGSTVAGYGYTF.

As regards this clone: The same CDR3 can be traced to other DNA sequences in this sample. This chain uses TRBV5-6 with TRBJ1-2, with 7 bases fitting TRBD1. The CDR3 consists of 13 residues. The V segment lost 3 bases and the J segment 2 bases; nucleotides outside the gene matches: 1. Germline lookup yields CDR1 SGHDT and CDR2 YYEEEE. CDR3 loop: CASSSGQNYGYTF. DNA for the CDR3: TGTGCCAGCAGCTCGGGACAGAACTATGGCTACACCTTC.

This chain uses TRBV6-2 or TRBV6-3 with TRBJ2-2; 7 bases agree with TRBD1. V was pared by 5 bases and J by 3 bases, with 9 bases of the junction left unmatched. The CDR3 is made up of 16 amino acids. CDR1 is MNHEY and CDR2 is SVGEGT in the germline V gene. CDR3 protein: CASSQRQGSDTGELFF. Written as DNA, the CDR3 is TGTGCCAGCAGTCAAAGACAGGGATCCGACACCGGGGAGCTGTTTTTT.

The chain couples TRBV13 to TRBJ2-2; TRBD1 aligns across 8 bases. CDR1 is PRHDT and CDR2 is FYEKMQ in the germline V gene (reference sequence). The CDR3 is made up of 15 amino acids. V shed 4 bases and J 3 bases; nucleotides not matched to a gene: 4. The CDR3 sequence is CASSSGQGDTGELFF. The DNA for the CDR3 is TGTGCCAGCAGCTCCGGACAGGGCGACACCGGGGAGCTGTTTTTT.

J is TRBJ1-4 and V is TRBV6-2 or TRBV6-3, with 9 positions matching TRBD1. The V gene's germline CDR1 is MNHEY and CDR2 SVGEGT. The CDR3 totals 16 residues. The V and J ends lost 2 bases and 7 bases, in that order; junction bases with no gene match: 8. CDR3 in amino acids: CASSYLLYRGREKLFF. In DNA, the CDR3 is TGTGCCAGCAGTTACCTCCTATACAGGGGGCGTGAAAAACTGTTTTTT.

CDR3: CASSLVTGGGRYNEQFF. The CDR3 DNA reads TGTGCCAGCAGCTTGGTTACAGGGGGCGGTAGGTACAATGAGCAGTTCTTC. The V gene is TRBV5-6, the J gene TRBJ2-1; 9 bases match TRBD1. The CDR3 is 17 amino acids. J was trimmed by 4 bases and V by 0 bases; bases with no gene match: 8. Germline V gene lookup returns CDR1 SGHDT and CDR2 YYEEEE.

This clone is a singleton in its sample. The J gene is TRBJ1-2, the V gene TRBV7-9, with D unresolved. The germline V and J ends were trimmed by 5 bases and 0 bases, with 4 bases remaining between them. Germline V gene data show CDR1 as SEHNR and CDR2 as FQNEAQ (reference sequence). The length of the CDR3 is 12 residues. The CDR3 DNA reads TGTGCCAGCAGCCCGTCTAACTATGGCTACACCTTC. Protein: CASSPSNYGYTF.

The chain carries TRBV6-2 or TRBV6-3 and TRBJ2-1; the match to TRBD2 covers 11 bases. Germline lookup yields CDR1 MNHEY and CDR2 SVGEGT. The CDR3 has 16 amino acids. The ends lost 5 bases at V and 8 bases at J; junction bases unmatched: 11. The CDR3 region is CASSHPLAGAFDEQFF. DNA of the CDR3: TGTGCCAGCAGTCACCCACTAGCGGGAGCGTTCGATGAGCAGTTCTTC.